The source of this TCR beta chain is a study of blood T cell repertoires in COVID-19. Study information: T cells, B-cell-depleted T cells, or PBMCs provided the cDNA or gDNA that served as material.

The sample holds a few counts of this clone. The table came from immunoSEQ multiplex PCR; TCRdb's copy has only in-frame clones and leaves some out. The repertoire has about 160,000 clones, more than 75% of them found once; the top ten carry 10%. Seattle participants joined during active infection and were tracked over time. The V end was cut by 1 base, the J end by 2 bases, with 6 bases between. The germline CDR1 and CDR2 sequences are SGHRS and YFSETQ. This CDR3 has 13 residues. The clonotype originates from a woman between 65 and 79 years old with COVID-19, enrolled during active disease. The chain uses TRBV5-1 and TRBJ1-1; D call uncertain. The sequenced material came from peripheral blood. DNA of the CDR3: TGCGCCAGCAGCTTGCGGGAAAACACTGAAGCTTTCTTT. Translating it yields CASSLRENTEAFF.